One and the same sample provided the 17 T cell receptor beta chains below, sequenced in a study of CD8 T cells in ankylosing spondylitis. In TCRdb, the 5' RACE reads were re-called with MiXCR into one record per CDR3 protein. In the table there are 250,000 to 300,000 distinct CDR3 sequences, more than 15% of which are singletons. The sample taken for sequencing was blood, either unsorted or a sorted T cell fraction (not recorded which). Source of these receptors: a male donor with ankylosing spondylitis or in good health (not recorded which).

This clonotype was recorded a few times. The chain links TRBV20-1 to TRBJ2-7; D unclear. This CDR3 spans 10 amino acids. V dropped 6 bases and J dropped 3 bases, with 6 bases sitting between them. CDR1 DFQATT and CDR2 SNEGSKA come from the germline V gene (reference sequence). Here the CDR3 DNA reads TGCAGTGCCAAGAGCTACGAGCAGTACTTC. Its translation is CSAKSYEQYF.

In this sample, this clonotype turned up a few times. The rearrangement links TRBV12-3 or TRBV12-4 to TRBJ2-2; D is ambiguous. The CDR3 is 16 residues long. The V gene lost 5 bases and the J gene lost 3 bases, with 16 bases spanning the gap. CDR3 loop: CASSLTGSLDTGELFF. The CDR3 DNA is TGTGCCAGCAGTCTAACCGGGTCTCTTGACACCGGGGAGCTGTTTTTT.

The rearrangement joins TRBV20-1 to TRBJ1-5; D is undetermined. This CDR3 is 15 amino acids long. Germline CDR1 reads DFQATT; CDR2 reads SNEGSKA (reference sequence). Between the trimmed V and J ends, which lost 0 bases and 3 bases, there was a span of 12 bases. CDR3 in DNA: TGCAGTGCTAGAGAGGGGTTTTTTCCCAATCAGCCCCAGCATTTT. Translated: CSAREGFFPNQPQHF.

The chain couples TRBV20-1 to TRBJ2-2; D is possibly TRBD1 or TRBD2 (5 bases each). The ends were cut back, 2 bases at V and 5 bases at J, with 12 bases in the middle. The germline CDR1 and CDR2 sequences are DFQATT and SNEGSKA (reference sequence). The CDR3 is made up of 14 amino acids. CDR3 sequence reads: CSARPGPRTGELFF. The CDR3 DNA is TGCAGTGCTAGACCGGGGCCGAGAACCGGGGAGCTGTTTTTT.

V usage is TRBV2 and J usage is TRBJ2-7; 8 bases are a match to TRBD2. This CDR3 is built from 16 residues. CDR1 is SNHLY and CDR2 is FYNNEI in the germline V gene. J lost 3 bases, V lost 2 bases, and 9 bases had no gene match. The CDR3 protein is CASSEFKRENHYEQYF. In DNA, the CDR3 is TGTGCCAGCAGTGAATTTAAGCGGGAGAATCACTACGAGCAGTACTTC. The variable domain in full, completed from reference TRBV2 and TRBJ2-7, reads EPEVTQTPSHQVTQMGQEVILRCVPISNHLYFYWYRQILGQKVEFLVSFYNNEISEKSEIFDDQFSVERPDGSNFTLKIRSTKLEDSAMYFCASSEFKRENHYEQYFGPGTRLTVT.

This clonotype appeared many times. The rearrangement joins TRBV29-1 to TRBJ2-5; a weak D match, TRBD2 (6 bases). V lost 5 bases to trimming and J lost 1 base, with 11 bases between them. CDR1 SQVTM and CDR2 ANQGSEA come from the germline V gene. CDR3 length equals 13 residues. The CDR3 here is CSVLRDSQETQYF. The DNA of the CDR3 is TGCAGCGTTCTCCGGGACTCCCAAGAGACCCAGTACTTC.

The V gene is TRBV6-1, the J gene TRBJ2-2; TRBD2 matches 11 bases. This CDR3 is 17 amino acids long. The germline V gene has CDR1 MNHNS and CDR2 SASEGT. Germline trimming cut 3 bases from V and 1 base from J; bases unmatched to any gene: 4. In DNA form, the CDR3 reads TGTGCCAGCAGTGAGGGACTAGCGGCTTTGAACACCGGGGAGCTGTTTTTT. Translation: CASSEGLAALNTGELFF.

This clonotype turned up a few times. The chain carries TRBV4-1 and TRBJ1-1; 11 bases align to TRBD1. Unmatched junction bases numbered 2, after V lost 1 base and J lost 4 bases. The CDR3 has 15 residues. Germline lookup yields CDR1 MGHRA and CDR2 YSYEKL. The CDR3 nucleotides are TGCGCCAGCAGCCAAGTTGGGACAGGGGGCACTGAAGCTTTCTTT. This translates into CASSQVGTGGTEAFF.

This chain uses TRBV11-2 with TRBJ2-5; TRBD2 matches at 10 bases. After removal of 6 bases from V and 5 bases from J, the junction contained 18 bases not matched to a gene. The germline V gene has CDR1 SGHAT and CDR2 FQNNGV. The CDR3 extends over 18 amino acids. CDR3 DNA: TGTGCCAGCAGGACATGGGCTAGCGGGAGCCTTATGGCTGAGACCCAGTACTTC. Residues: CASRTWASGSLMAETQYF.

CDR3 DNA: TGTGCCAGCAGTTACTCGGTAGCGGGAGATGAGCAGTACTTC. Translating gives CASSYSVAGDEQYF. The chain joins TRBV6-5 to TRBJ2-7; 9 positions agree with TRBD2. This CDR3 has 14 amino acids. V dropped 0 bases and J dropped 7; count of bases not matched to a gene: 4. Germline CDR1 reads MNHEY; CDR2 reads SVGAGI.

This chain connects TRBV20-1 to TRBJ2-3, with TRBD1 matching over 10 bases. CDR1 DFQATT and CDR2 SNEGSKA come from the germline V gene (reference sequence). V shed 3 bases and J 4 bases; nucleotides not matched to a gene: 4. The CDR3 runs 14 residues. CDR3 in DNA: TGCAGTGCTAGCCGAGGGACAGGGGCAGATACGCAGTATTTT. This gives the protein CSASRGTGADTQYF.

This clonotype was observed a handful of times. The gene calls are TRBV6-5 and TRBJ2-3; 12 positions agree with TRBD2. Germline assignment: CDR1 MNHEY and CDR2 SVGAGI. Losses at the gene ends were 3 bases for V and 1 base for J; bases not matched to a gene: 5. The CDR3 consists of 17 residues. The CDR3, as DNA: TGTGCCAGCAGTTATCGCCTAGCGGGAGGGCGCACAGATACGCAGTATTTT. This translates into CASSYRLAGGRTDTQYF.

This clonotype was recorded many times. This chain connects TRBV4-2 to TRBJ2-7; TRBD2 might be the D (5 bases). Looked up from germline, CDR1 is LGHNA and CDR2 is YNFKEQ. Trimming shortened V by 2 bases and J by 2 bases, and 10 bases separated the two germline ends. The length of the CDR3 is 14 residues. CDR3 amino acids: CASSQSLEPYEQYF. In nucleotides, the CDR3 is TGTGCCAGCAGCCAATCACTAGAGCCCTACGAGCAGTACTTC.

This clonotype was counted ten times or more. The V call is TRBV11-2, the J call TRBJ2-7, with 7 nucleotides matching TRBD2. In germline, CDR1 is SGHAT, CDR2 FQNNGV. Losses at the gene ends were 0 bases for V and 10 bases for J; bases not matched to a gene: 6. There are 13 residues in the CDR3. CDR3 nucleotides: TGTGCCAGCAGCTTAGAGGGGGGGGGACCCCAGTACTTC. It is translated as CASSLEGGGPQYF. The full variable domain, with the rest looked up from reference TRBV11-2 and TRBJ2-7, is EAGVAQSPRYKIIEKRQSVAFWCNPISGHATLYWYQQILGQGPKLLIQFQNNGVVDDSQLPKDRFSAERLKGVDSTLKIQPAKLEDSAVYLCASSLEGGGPQYFGPGTRLTVT.

This clonotype was found a few times. The V and J genes are TRBV9 and TRBJ2-3, with 13 bases aligning to TRBD2. The CDR3 is made up of 16 amino acids. V shed 6 bases and J 2 bases; nucleotides not matched to a gene: 6. Germline CDR1 SGDLS, CDR2 YYNGEE. The CDR3 DNA is TGTGCCAGCACCCCAGGGACTAGCGGGGACACAGATACGCAGTATTTT. Residues: CASTPGTSGDTDTQYF.

This clonotype was counted a few times. The rearrangement uses TRBV9 and TRBJ2-7; 7 bases map to TRBD1. Germline CDR1 SGDLS, CDR2 YYNGEE. Unmatched junction bases numbered 9, after V lost 4 bases and J lost 5 bases. This CDR3 spans 14 amino acids. The CDR3 sequence is CASSPRGQSNEQYF. The CDR3 DNA sequence: TGTGCCAGCAGCCCGAGGGGACAGAGTAACGAGCAGTACTTC.

V is TRBV20-1 and J is TRBJ2-3; either TRBD1 or TRBD2 may fit D (5 bases each). Germline-derived CDR1 and CDR2 are DFQATT and SNEGSKA (reference sequence). V was shortened by 4 bases and J by 4 bases, with 15 bases between the two germline ends. The CDR3 is 14 residues long. The CDR3 is CSATGRPIPDTQYF. DNA of the CDR3: TGCAGTGCTACGGGACGGCCAATCCCAGATACGCAGTATTTT.